These 30 T cell receptor beta chains were sequenced from one sample in a study of a mutant IDH1 vaccine in newly diagnosed glioma. Time point described: week 35, safety follow-up. The study gave 300 ug of mutant IDH1 20-mer peptide per vaccine dose, with topical imiquimod. Here immunoSEQ multiplex PCR was the method, and the copy in TCRdb shows in-frame clones only, minus some. The sample comprises over 40,000 clones, over 75% of which are singletons, and 1.5% rests with the top ten. No cognate antigen is known for these TCRs. The source material was PBMCs, sampled from a glioma patient whose treatment included an IDH1 peptide vaccine. These receptors were obtained from a man in his forties with glioma.

The chain couples TRBV10-3 to TRBJ2-1; TRBD2 matches 10 bases. This CDR3 region has 14 residues. The germline CDR1 and CDR2 sequences are ENHRY and SYGVKD. V was clipped by 6 bases and J by 6 bases; unmatched bases: 5. The CDR3 DNA follows: TGTGCCATCAGGAGCGGGGGGGCCGTCAATGAGCAGTTCTTC. Amino acids: CAIRSGGAVNEQFF.

The chain carries TRBV20-1 and TRBJ1-1; no firm D call. Trimming left V 7 bases short and J 1 base short, with 7 bases between. The CDR3 is made up of 11 amino acids. Germline lookup yields CDR1 DFQATT and CDR2 SNEGSKA (reference sequence). This CDR3 is CSVNRNTEAFF. As DNA, the CDR3 is TGCAGTGTAAACCGGAACACTGAAGCTTTCTTT.

The chain carries TRBV5-4 and TRBJ2-1; a weak D match, TRBD2 (5 bases). V gave up 6 bases and J gave up 0 bases, with 13 bases separating them. Germline V gene lookup returns CDR1 SGHNT and CDR2 YYREEE (reference sequence). The CDR3 contains 15 residues. CDR3 sequence: CASTETRGSYNEQFF. The CDR3 bases are TGTGCCAGCACCGAGACCCGGGGCTCCTACAATGAGCAGTTCTTC.

The chain couples TRBV14 to TRBJ2-5; TRBD2 agrees at 10 bases. The germline V gene has CDR1 SGHDN and CDR2 FVKESK. The CDR3 runs 16 residues. The V segment lost 1 base and the J segment 3 bases; nucleotides outside the gene matches: 5. The CDR3 loop is CASSQGLAGGEETQYF. The CDR3 DNA follows: TGTGCCAGCAGCCAAGGATTAGCGGGGGGAGAAGAGACCCAGTACTTC.

The CDR3 spells CASSPDGGLQPQHF. The CDR3 DNA reads TGTGCCAGCAGCCCCGACGGGGGATTGCAGCCCCAGCATTTT. The chain combines TRBV5-4 with TRBJ1-5; TRBD1 might be the D (5 bases). V was shortened by 4 bases and J by 7 bases, with 15 bases between the two germline ends. CDR1 SGHNT and CDR2 YYREEE come from the germline V gene (reference sequence). This CDR3 comprises 14 residues.

This clone was counted between two and nine times. The genes are TRBV29-1 and TRBJ2-4; D remains ambiguous. The CDR3 is made up of 14 amino acids. The V gene lost 3 bases and the J gene lost 0 bases, with 9 bases spanning the gap. Germline V gene sequence: CDR1 SQVTM, CDR2 ANQGSEA. The CDR3 coding sequence is TGCAGCGTTGAGGTTCCAGAAGCCAAAAACATTCAGTACTTC. Its protein product is CSVEVPEAKNIQYF.

The chain joins TRBV28 to TRBJ1-5; D is ambiguous. Trimming cost V 6 bases and J 1 base, with 16 bases left between them. Germline lookup yields CDR1 MDHEN and CDR2 SYDVKM. The CDR3 extends over 16 amino acids. CDR3 residues: CASRPRRALSNQPQHF. CDR3 nucleotide sequence: TGTGCCAGCAGACCCCGGAGGGCTTTAAGCAATCAGCCCCAGCATTTT.

The chain joins TRBV5-6 to TRBJ2-7, with 8 positions matching TRBD2. The CDR3 extends over 16 amino acids. After removal of 3 bases from V and 4 bases from J, the junction contained 12 bases not matched to a gene. Per germline, CDR1 SGHDT and CDR2 YYEEEE. The CDR3 region is CASSSTLSGGLYEQYV. DNA for the CDR3: TGTGCCAGCAGCTCTACCTTGAGCGGGGGTTTGTACGAGCAGTACGTC.

The chain couples TRBV18 to TRBJ2-1; 9 bases match TRBD2. Germline lookup yields CDR1 KGHSH and CDR2 LQKENI. This CDR3 is built from 18 residues. Losses at the gene ends were 5 bases for V and 1 base for J; bases not matched to a gene: 12. The CDR3 loop reads CASSSGYSGGQSYNEQFF. The CDR3 nucleotides read TGTGCCAGCTCAAGTGGTTATAGCGGGGGTCAATCCTACAATGAGCAGTTCTTC.

The chain links TRBV15 to TRBJ1-6, with no clear D. V was cut by 4 bases and J by 7 bases, with 5 bases left in between. The CDR3 covers 12 residues. Germline CDR1 reads LNHNV; CDR2 reads YYDKDF (reference sequence). CDR3 in amino acids: CATSKENSPLHF. For the CDR3, the DNA is TGTGCCACCAGCAAAGAGAATTCACCCCTCCACTTT.

The chain recombines TRBV30 with TRBJ1-1; D might be TRBD1 (5 bases). This CDR3 is built from 13 residues. Germline assignment: CDR1 GTSNPN and CDR2 SVGIG (reference sequence). Trimming cost V 2 bases and J 6 bases, with 13 bases left between them. The CDR3 here is CAWSPGGVPEAFF. The CDR3 nucleotides read TGTGCCTGGAGTCCTGGAGGGGTGCCTGAAGCTTTCTTT. Full variable domain (outside the CDR3, taken from reference TRBV30 and TRBJ1-1): SQTIHQWPATLVQPVGSPLSLECTVEGTSNPNLYWYRQAAGRGLQLLFYSVGIGQISSEVPQNLSASRPQDRQFILSSKKLLLSDSGFYLCAWSPGGVPEAFFGQGTRLTVV.

The gene calls are TRBV27 and TRBJ1-1; D call uncertain. Looked up from germline, CDR1 is MNHEY and CDR2 is SMNVEV (reference sequence). Trimming removed 4 bases at V and 1 base at J, with 10 bases between. The CDR3 extends over 14 amino acids. The CDR3 nucleotides read TGTGCCAGCAGTTGGAGCGGGAGGAACACTGAAGCTTTCTTT. Translating gives CASSWSGRNTEAFF.

V gene TRBV19 combines with J gene TRBJ2-5; 7 bases line up with TRBD1. CDR3 length: 14 residues. V lost 3 bases to trimming and J lost 3 bases; unmatched junction nucleotides: 4. Germline-derived CDR1 and CDR2 are LNHDA and SQIVND (reference sequence). CDR3 coding DNA: TGTGCCAGTAGTATGGGGGACAGAAAAGAGACCCAGTACTTC. It codes for CASSMGDRKETQYF.

This clone occurred once. The chain carries TRBV5-4 and TRBJ2-2, with D hard to call. The CDR3 totals 14 residues. Deletions cut 0 bases from V and 4 bases from J, with 7 bases between. In germline, CDR1 is SGHNT, CDR2 YYREEE (reference sequence). The CDR3 here is CASSLDPTTGELFF. DNA for the CDR3: TGTGCCAGCAGCTTGGATCCTACCACCGGGGAGCTGTTTTTT. Complete variable domain (other parts from reference TRBV5-4 and TRBJ2-2): ETGVTQSPTHLIKTRGQQVTLRCSSQSGHNTVSWYQQALGQGPQFIFQYYREEENGRGNFPPRFSGLQFPNYSSELNVNALELDDSALYLCASSLDPTTGELFFGEGSRLTVL.

V usage is TRBV10-1 and J usage is TRBJ2-3, with 7 bases matching TRBD2. The V gene's germline CDR1 is WNHNN and CDR2 SYGVQD (reference sequence). This CDR3 contains 14 residues. V lost 7 bases and J lost 0; bases outside the gene matches: 4. The CDR3 loop is CASIRGDSTDTQYF. Here the CDR3 DNA reads TGCGCCAGCATACGGGGGGATAGCACAGATACGCAGTATTTT.

V and J are TRBV2 and TRBJ2-3, with D hard to call. Deletions cut 2 bases from V and 4 bases from J, with 16 bases between. The CDR3 has 16 residues. Germline assignment: CDR1 SNHLY and CDR2 FYNNEI. This CDR3 is CASSEMMPHGSDTQYF. CDR3 sequence (DNA): TGTGCCAGCAGTGAAATGATGCCCCATGGGTCAGATACGCAGTATTTT.

This sequence joins TRBV29-1 and TRBJ2-1, with a possible D match to TRBD1 (5 bases). CDR3 length equals 16 residues. Germline V gene sequence: CDR1 SQVTM, CDR2 ANQGSEA. V lost 1 base to trimming and J lost 5 bases, with 18 bases between them. The CDR3 DNA follows: TGCAGCGTTGAAGCCTCTTTCCAGGGTCTGAACAATGAGCAGTTCTTC. Its translation: CSVEASFQGLNNEQFF.

CDR3 DNA: TGTGCCAGCACCTACGGGGACATCCCTACCGGGGAGCTGTTTTTT. This gives the protein CASTYGDIPTGELFF. V and J are TRBV5-5 and TRBJ2-2; D may be TRBD1 (6 bases). The CDR3 extends over 15 amino acids. V lost 6 bases to trimming and J lost 5 bases, with 17 bases between them. CDR1 is SGHKS, CDR2 YYEKEE, per germline (reference sequence).

This chain joins TRBV29-1 and TRBJ2-1, with D perhaps matching TRBD2 (6 bases). V shed 4 bases and J shed 7 bases, with 14 bases lying between them. There are 13 residues in the CDR3. Germline V gene data show CDR1 as SQVTM and CDR2 as ANQGSEA. CDR3 nucleotides: TGCAGCGTTGTCGTGGGGGGTGGGAATGAGCAGTTCTTC. Translated, it gives CSVVVGGGNEQFF.

The J gene is TRBJ2-1, the V gene TRBV28; a possible D gene is TRBD2 (6 bases). Germline values: CDR1 MDHEN, CDR2 SYDVKM. This CDR3 has 17 amino acids. Trimming cost V 7 bases and J 1 base, with 20 bases left between them. CDR3 nucleotides: TGTGCCAGCAACCTAGGGTTTCGGGGGTCATCCTACAATGAGCAGTTCTTC. As protein: CASNLGFRGSSYNEQFF.

This clone was detected a few times. The rearrangement uses TRBV5-4 and TRBJ1-2; a possible D gene is TRBD1 (5 bases). Germline V lookup: CDR1 SGHNT, CDR2 YYREEE (reference sequence). The CDR3 covers 15 residues. Trimming stripped 3 bases from V and 6 bases from J, with 18 bases between. CDR3 coding DNA: TGTGCCAGCAGCTCACGTTTGAGCAGGGTTAATGGCTACACCTTC. Translating it yields CASSSRLSRVNGYTF.

The rearrangement joins TRBV6-5 to TRBJ1-5; D ambiguous. From germline, CDR1 is MNHEY and CDR2 SVGAGI. The V gene lost 2 bases and the J gene lost 6 bases, with 11 bases spanning the gap. The CDR3 extends over 14 amino acids. DNA of the CDR3: TGTGCCAGCAGTTACAAGGTTAATAGTCAGCCCCAGCATTTT. This encodes CASSYKVNSQPQHF.

The chain uses TRBV5-4 and TRBJ2-1; possible D gene TRBD2, 5 bases. The V gene lost 0 bases and the J gene lost 6 bases, with 22 bases spanning the gap. Germline lookup yields CDR1 SGHNT and CDR2 YYREEE (reference sequence). This CDR3 is 18 amino acids long. The CDR3 nucleotides are TGTGCCAGCAGCTTGGGGGTCGCGGGTTTGGGGTTGGGCAATGAGCAGTTCTTC. Its protein product is CASSLGVAGLGLGNEQFF.

V is TRBV10-3 and J is TRBJ1-3; 10 bases are a match to TRBD1. Germline lookup yields CDR1 ENHRY and CDR2 SYGVKD. V lost 6 bases, J lost 4 bases, and 6 bases stayed unmatched. The CDR3 contains 15 residues. The CDR3 DNA follows: TGTGCCATCAGCAGGAGGGACAGGGGCGGAAACACCATATATTTT. It encodes CAISRRDRGGNTIYF.

V gene TRBV2 combines with J gene TRBJ1-5, with 8 bases matching TRBD1. The V segment lost 5 bases and the J segment 7 bases; nucleotides outside the gene matches: 10. Germline V CDR1 and CDR2: SNHLY, FYNNEI. The length of the CDR3 is 15 residues. The CDR3 DNA sequence: TGTGCCAGCAGTTACGAGCAGGGGGCCGGCCAGCCCCAGCATTTT. Amino acid sequence: CASSYEQGAGQPQHF.

CDR3 amino acids: CASSSTSGGAGEQFF. In DNA, the CDR3 is TGTGCCAGCAGCTCCACTAGCGGGGGGGCGGGTGAGCAGTTCTTC. J is TRBJ2-1 and V is TRBV7-2, with TRBD2 matching 13 bases. V was pared by 4 bases and J by 9 bases, with 6 bases of the junction left unmatched. Per the germline V gene, CDR1 is SGHTA and CDR2 is FQGNSA. The CDR3 spans 15 residues.

This clone occurred a few times. This rearrangement joins TRBV7-9 to TRBJ2-5; D unclear. The CDR3 covers 15 residues. The ends were cut back, 5 bases at V and 1 base at J, with 14 bases in the middle. Germline loops: CDR1 SEHNR, CDR2 FQNEAQ (reference sequence). The CDR3 DNA sequence: TGTGCCAGCAGCCGTATGATGAACAGCCAAGAGACCCAGTACTTC. It is translated as CASSRMMNSQETQYF.

The chain combines TRBV5-1 with TRBJ2-6; a possible D gene is TRBD2 (6 bases). CDR3 length equals 17 residues. Per the germline V gene, CDR1 is SGHRS and CDR2 is YFSETQ. Trimming left V 0 bases short and J 4 bases short, with 14 bases between. CDR3 bases: TGCGCCAGCAGCTTGGTGGGGGGAGACCCCGGGGCCAACGTCCTGACTTTC. Its protein is CASSLVGGDPGANVLTF.

The CDR3 is CASTKEAGSPHGYTF. The CDR3 nucleotides read TGTGCCAGCACCAAAGAGGCAGGGTCCCCCCATGGCTACACCTTC. The chain uses TRBV2 and TRBJ1-2, with D maybe TRBD1 (5 bases). The germline CDR1 and CDR2 sequences are SNHLY and FYNNEI. V gave up 7 bases and J gave up 6 bases, with 21 bases separating them. This CDR3 comprises 15 residues.

This sequence joins TRBV6-1 and TRBJ2-5, with D perhaps matching TRBD2 (6 bases). The V gene's germline CDR1 is MNHNS and CDR2 SASEGT. The CDR3 loop spans 18 amino acids. V was pared by 4 bases and J by 9 bases, with 30 bases between. The CDR3 region has the DNA TGTGCCAGCAGTGGTCGATATATTGGGACTCCCGGCAATCTGGCCCAGTACTTC. Protein sequence: CASSGRYIGTPGNLAQYF.